This passage covers 13 T cell receptor beta chains from one sample sequenced in a study of spatial heterogeneity in lung cancer. From the 5' RACE reads, TCRdb called clonotypes with MiXCR, one entry per CDR3 protein. This sample has around 2,000 distinct CDR3 sequences, with 9.5% to 15% found just once. Specified time point: sample taken at primary tumor resection. No cells were sorted before sequencing. The whole RNA sequenced was extracted from tumor, nontumor lung or frozen PBMC. Sequenced material: normal lung tissue next to the tumor, taken at surgery. These receptors were collected from a male donor with early-stage non-small cell lung cancer.

Within the sample, this clonotype is medium-sized (0.01 to 0.1%). In a library made to pick up alpha chains, this beta chain is a stray read with a size that means little. The chain links TRBV5-1 to TRBJ1-4, with D possibly matching TRBD1 (6 bases). V lost 0 bases and J 6 bases, leaving 9 bases between the germline ends. CDR3 size: 14 residues. Germline lookup yields CDR1 SGHRS and CDR2 YFSETQ. CDR3 nucleotide sequence: TGCGCCAGCAGCTTGGATCAGGGGCATGAAAAACTGTTTTTT. This encodes CASSLDQGHEKLFF.

Relative to its sample, this clonotype is medium-sized. This beta chain represents an off-target read in a library built for alpha chains; its size is of limited meaning. This chain uses TRBV7-2 with TRBJ2-3, with 9 nucleotides matching TRBD1. The germline V gene has CDR1 SGHTA and CDR2 FQGNSA. This CDR3 region has 15 residues. Trimming took 4 bases from V and 3 from J; bases not matched to a gene: 5. CDR3 nucleotides: TGTGCCAGCAGCTCCCGACAGGGGGGGACAGATACGCAGTATTTT. This gives the protein CASSSRQGGTDTQYF.

There are many counts of this clonotype. The library was built for alpha chains, so this beta chain is an off-target read and its size means little. The rearrangement links TRBV29-1 to TRBJ1-1; D is unresolved. This CDR3 is built from 13 residues. Per germline, CDR1 SQVTM and CDR2 ANQGSEA. Trimming removed 2 bases at V and 1 base at J, with 8 bases between. This chain's CDR3 is CSVELRKNTEAFF. The CDR3 DNA is TGCAGCGTTGAATTACGGAAGAACACTGAAGCTTTCTTT. The variable domain in full, completed from reference TRBV29-1 and TRBJ1-1, reads SAVISQKPSRDICQRGTSLTIQCQVDSQVTMMFWYRQQPGQSLTLIATANQGSEATYESGFVIDKFPISRPNLTFSTLTVSNMSPEDSSIYLCSVELRKNTEAFFGQGTRLTVV.

Regarding this clonotype: For a library built for alpha chains, this beta chain is a stray read; little rests on its size. The DNA for the CDR3 is TGTGCCTGGAGGGGAAAGAAGAATGAGCAGTTCTTC. Its translation: CAWRGKKNEQFF. The chain has TRBV30 and TRBJ2-1, with unresolved D. CDR3 size: 12 residues. V dropped 3 bases and J dropped 7 bases, with 10 bases sitting between them. Germline V lookup: CDR1 GTSNPN, CDR2 SVGIG (reference sequence).

This clonotype was counted many times. Little can be read into the size of this beta chain, an off-target read in a library designed for alpha chains. The chain employs TRBV7-9 and TRBJ1-5; TRBD1 matches at 7 bases. The CDR3 sequence is 14 residues long. The germline CDR1 and CDR2 sequences are SEHNR and FQNEAQ (reference sequence). The trim removed 5 bases at V and 2 bases at J, leaving 3 bases unmatched. CDR3 sequence reads: CASSRQGGNQPQHF. The CDR3 bases are TGTGCCAGCAGCCGACAGGGCGGCAATCAGCCCCAGCATTTT. The full variable domain, its missing parts supplied by reference TRBV7-9 and TRBJ1-5, is DTGVSQNPRHKITKRGQNVTFRCDPISEHNRLYWYRQTLGQGPEFLTYFQNEAQLEKSRLLSDRFSAERPKGSFSTLEIQRTEQGDSAMYLCASSRQGGNQPQHFGDGTRLSIL.

This clonotype was observed at least ten times. This beta chain is a stray sequence in a library constructed for alpha chains; its clone size is not meaningful. The chain carries TRBV28 and TRBJ1-1; tentatively, D is TRBD1 (5 bases). The CDR3 loop spans 14 amino acids. CDR1 and CDR2 (germline): MDHEN, SYDVKM. Trimming stripped 2 bases from V and 3 bases from J, with 10 bases between. CDR3 in amino acids: CASSLGGRDTEAFF. The CDR3 DNA sequence: TGTGCCAGCAGTTTAGGGGGTCGGGACACTGAAGCTTTCTTT.

This clonotype rates as medium-sized. This beta chain lies outside the target of a library built for alpha chains; its clone size means little. The CDR3 sequence: CSVEVGDRVYNEQFF. As DNA, the CDR3 is TGCAGCGTTGAAGTTGGGGACAGGGTATACAATGAGCAGTTCTTC. The chain joins TRBV29-1 to TRBJ2-1, with 9 nucleotides matching TRBD1. The germline gives CDR1 SQVTM, CDR2 ANQGSEA. The CDR3 covers 15 residues. V lost 1 base, J lost 4 bases, and 5 bases stayed unmatched.

This clonotype has at least ten counts. The library was prepared for alpha chains; this beta chain is a stray read, so its frequency means little. The rearrangement joins TRBV27 to TRBJ2-1; 7 bases line up with TRBD2. Germline CDR1 is MNHEY and CDR2 is SMNVEV (reference sequence). The trim removed 7 bases at V and 4 bases at J, leaving 10 bases unmatched. CDR3 length: 15 amino acids. The CDR3 DNA sequence: TGTGCCAGCACCGCCGCTAGCGGAACTTACAATGAGCAGTTCTTC. The encoded protein is CASTAASGTYNEQFF.

This clonotype was picked up a small number of times. This beta chain appears as a stray read in a library generated for alpha chains; its size is not informative. The chain joins TRBV20-1 to TRBJ2-7; 8 nucleotides line up with TRBD1. Germline-derived CDR1 and CDR2 are DFQATT and SNEGSKA (reference sequence). This CDR3 contains 14 residues. With 5 bases clipped from V and 5 bases from J, the junction kept 11 bases outside the gene matches. Here the CDR3 reads CSAGQGGGTDEQYF. The CDR3 DNA reads TGCAGTGCTGGACAGGGAGGCGGGACCGACGAGCAGTACTTC.

Judged by abundance, this clonotype is medium-sized. The library was built for alpha chains, so this beta chain is an off-target read and its size means little. The V call is TRBV18, the J call TRBJ2-7, with D hard to call. Trimming removed 2 bases at V and 0 bases at J, with 11 bases between. Germline V gene data show CDR1 as KGHSH and CDR2 as LQKENI. This CDR3 is 15 amino acids long. This chain's CDR3 is CASSPSGSPSYEQYF. For the CDR3, the DNA is TGTGCCAGCTCACCATCCGGATCCCCCTCCTACGAGCAGTACTTC.

Within the sample, this clonotype is medium-sized (0.01 to 0.1%). The library was designed around alpha chains, so this beta chain is a stray read whose abundance carries little weight. V gene TRBV5-1 combines with J gene TRBJ2-2; TRBD2 is a possible D gene (6 bases). The CDR3 is 19 amino acids. Trimming left V 4 bases short and J 4 bases short, with 26 bases between. Germline values: CDR1 SGHRS, CDR2 YFSETQ. This CDR3 reads CASSPSLRSREVGTGELFF. For the CDR3, the DNA is TGCGCCAGCAGCCCCTCACTAAGATCCAGGGAGGTGGGCACCGGGGAGCTGTTTTTT.

This clonotype was found many times. Being off target in a library aimed at alpha chains, this beta chain has a size of little meaning. The chain carries TRBV7-8 and TRBJ2-4; 9 bases match TRBD1. This CDR3 has 21 amino acids. Losses at the gene ends were 3 bases for V and 0 bases for J; bases not matched to a gene: 18. Looked up from germline, CDR1 is SGHVS and CDR2 is FQNEAQ. The CDR3 sequence is CASSFRLPGQGKGLAKNIQYF. The CDR3 DNA is TGTGCCAGCAGCTTTCGTTTGCCGGGACAGGGAAAGGGACTAGCCAAAAACATTCAGTACTTC.

This clonotype has more than one count but fewer than ten. This beta chain is a stray read from a library made for alpha chains; its abundance is not meaningful. The V and J genes are TRBV28 and TRBJ2-7; the D gene could be TRBD1 or TRBD2 (5 bases each). The CDR3 totals 15 residues. Between the trimmed V and J ends, which lost 6 bases and 2 bases, there was a span of 17 bases. From germline, CDR1 is MDHEN and CDR2 SYDVKM. The chain's CDR3 is CASRIGDLGPYEQYF. Written as DNA, the CDR3 is TGTGCCAGCAGGATTGGGGACCTGGGGCCCTACGAGCAGTACTTC. The full variable domain, in which reference TRBV28 and TRBJ2-7 provide the parts outside the CDR3, is DVKVTQSSRYLVKRTGEKVFLECVQDMDHENMFWYRQDPGLGLRLIYFSYDVKMKEKGDIPEGYSVSREKKERFSLILESASTNQTSMYLCASRIGDLGPYEQYFGPGTRLTVT.